These 16 T cell receptor beta chains originate from one sample sequenced in a study of blood T cell repertoires in COVID-19. Data came from immunoSEQ multiplex PCR; TCRdb stores just in-frame clones and leaves some out. The repertoire includes 110,000 to 150,000 clones, roughly 77% of them detected once, and 5% sits in the top ten. The material sequenced was peripheral blood. These receptor sequences come from a woman in her 70s with COVID-19, enrolled during active disease.

The chain carries TRBV5-1 and TRBJ2-3, with 9 nucleotides matching TRBD2. CDR3 length equals 16 residues. V lost 3 bases, J lost 2 bases, and 7 bases stayed unmatched. Per the germline V gene, CDR1 is SGHRS and CDR2 is YFSETQ. The CDR3 coding sequence is TGCGCCAGCAGCTCAGCTGGCGGGGGGGCCACAGATACGCAGTATTTT. It translates to CASSSAGGGATDTQYF.

The rearrangement joins TRBV3-1 (or the pseudogene TRBV3-2) to TRBJ2-2, with 7 bases fitting TRBD2. This CDR3 has 13 residues. The junction had 9 bases not matched to a gene; V was cut back by 11 bases and J by 6 bases. Germline assignment: CDR1 LGHDT and CDR2 YNNKEL (reference sequence). The CDR3 reads CAAGGKEAGELFF. DNA of the CDR3: TGTGCCGCCGGGGGGAAAGAAGCCGGGGAGCTGTTTTTT.

The chain employs TRBV6-5 and TRBJ1-1, with TRBD1 as a possible D gene (6 bases). The CDR3 covers 12 residues. With 10 bases removed from V and 10 bases from J, the gap between germline ends came to 19 bases. Germline lookup yields CDR1 MNHEY and CDR2 SVGAGI. The CDR3 coding sequence is TGTGCCACGCGAGGGGGGGACGGGGCAGCTTTCTTT. Translating gives CATRGGDGAAFF.

This chain connects TRBV7-3 to TRBJ2-1; tentatively, D is TRBD1 (5 bases). Germline CDR1 SGHTA, CDR2 FQGTGA. The length of the CDR3 is 17 residues. Between the trimmed V and J ends, which lost 4 bases and 1 base, there was a span of 17 bases. CDR3 nucleotide sequence: TGTGCCAGCAGCTCCTCGCTAGGGGCATGGTCCTACAATGAGCAGTTCTTC. Protein sequence: CASSSSLGAWSYNEQFF.

The rearrangement links TRBV6-1 to TRBJ1-6; D not certain. The CDR3 contains 14 residues. Germline V lookup: CDR1 MNHNS, CDR2 SASEGT. Deletions cut 0 bases from V and 5 bases from J, with 5 bases between. CDR3 DNA sequence: TGTGCCAGCAGTGAAGCGGGAGATAATTCACCCCTCCACTTT. Translation: CASSEAGDNSPLHF.

V is TRBV13 and J is TRBJ1-6; no clear D. The germline V and J ends were trimmed by 0 bases and 9 bases, with 6 bases remaining between them. The germline V gene has CDR1 PRHDT and CDR2 FYEKMQ (reference sequence). This CDR3 has 13 amino acids. The CDR3 DNA reads TGTGCCAGCAGCTTAGGCCGGGGTTCACCCCTCCACTTT. Translation gives CASSLGRGSPLHF.

The V call is TRBV18, the J call TRBJ2-5; TRBD2 might be the D (6 bases). Trimming cost V 2 bases and J 5 bases, with 9 bases left between them. CDR1 and CDR2 (germline): KGHSH, LQKENI. The CDR3 has 13 amino acids. The CDR3 DNA follows: TGTGCCAGCTCACCAGGGGGGACGGAGACCCAGTACTTC. It translates to CASSPGGTETQYF.

The chain is built from TRBV9 and TRBJ1-5, with 7 positions matching TRBD1. V lost 0 bases to trimming and J lost 4 bases; unmatched junction nucleotides: 13. The length of the CDR3 is 18 residues. The germline gives CDR1 SGDLS, CDR2 YYNGEE. The chain's CDR3 is CASSVVGWGRGTNQPQHF. In DNA, the CDR3 is TGTGCCAGCAGCGTAGTGGGTTGGGGCAGGGGGACAAATCAGCCCCAGCATTTT. The full variable domain, with the rest looked up from reference TRBV9 and TRBJ1-5, is DSGVTQTPKHLITATGQRVTLRCSPRSGDLSVYWYQQSLDQGLQFLIQYYNGEERAKGNILERFSAQQFPDLHSELNLSSLELGDSALYFCASSVVGWGRGTNQPQHFGDGTRLSIL.

This chain joins TRBV29-1 and TRBJ2-7, with 8 bases lining up with TRBD1. Trimming took 6 bases from V and 3 from J; bases not matched to a gene: 10. The CDR3 extends over 14 amino acids. Germline CDR1 reads SQVTM; CDR2 reads ANQGSEA. As DNA, the CDR3 is TGCAGCGTCACTCCTGGACAGGGAGACTACGAGCAGTACTTC. Its protein is CSVTPGQGDYEQYF.

In this sample, this clone turned up a few times. The V and J genes are TRBV5-1 and TRBJ2-1; TRBD2 agrees at 11 bases. After removal of 4 bases from V and 0 bases from J, the junction contained 15 bases not matched to a gene. Germline CDR1 is SGHRS and CDR2 is YFSETQ. The CDR3 spans 20 residues. The CDR3 nucleotides are TGCGCCAGCAGCCCGTATAGGGGGCTAGCGGGGGGCAACTCCTACAATGAGCAGTTCTTC. This translates into CASSPYRGLAGGNSYNEQFF.

The chain employs TRBV3-1 (or the pseudogene TRBV3-2) and TRBJ1-3, with 7 bases identical to TRBD1. Trimming removed 3 bases from V and 2 bases from J; junction bases left unmatched: 10. The CDR3 length is 17 residues. In germline, CDR1 is LGHDT, CDR2 YNNKEL (reference sequence). Written as DNA, the CDR3 is TGTGCCAGCAGCCATAGACCTCAGAGGGGGCCTGGAAACACCATATATTTT. Its translation is CASSHRPQRGPGNTIYF.

This clone has only one observation. This sequence joins TRBV2 and TRBJ2-3; D is ambiguous. With 7 bases removed from V and 2 bases from J, the gap between germline ends came to 7 bases. CDR3 length: 12 residues. Germline V gives CDR1 SNHLY, CDR2 FYNNEI. CDR3 sequence: CASMGPTDTQYF. The CDR3 bases are TGTGCCAGCATGGGCCCCACAGATACGCAGTATTTT. The full variable domain, with the rest looked up from reference TRBV2 and TRBJ2-3, is EPEVTQTPSHQVTQMGQEVILRCVPISNHLYFYWYRQILGQKVEFLVSFYNNEISEKSEIFDDQFSVERPDGSNFTLKIRSTKLEDSAMYFCASMGPTDTQYFGPGTRLTVL.

The chain carries TRBV2 and TRBJ1-1, with a tentative D call TRBD1 (5 bases). The CDR3 is 14 amino acids. The germline V gene encodes CDR1 SNHLY and CDR2 FYNNEI. V was shortened by 6 bases and J by 6 bases, with 17 bases between the two germline ends. CDR3 coding DNA: TGTGCCAGCAGCCCCCTCCTAGGGGTCGCTGAAGCTTTCTTT. This encodes CASSPLLGVAEAFF.

The chain carries TRBV5-1 and TRBJ1-2, with D hard to call. The V gene's germline CDR1 is SGHRS and CDR2 YFSETQ. V lost 1 base and J 8 bases, leaving 12 bases between the germline ends. There are 13 residues in the CDR3. The CDR3: CASSLRPGEGYTF. The CDR3 bases are TGCGCCAGCAGCTTGCGTCCAGGTGAGGGCTACACCTTC.

The chain combines TRBV7-9 with TRBJ1-2, with TRBD1 matching 9 bases. Germline CDR1 is SEHNR and CDR2 is FQNEAQ (reference sequence). The CDR3 covers 14 residues. The J segment lost 5 bases and the V segment lost 6 bases, leaving 7 bases of the junction unmatched. The chain's CDR3 is CASSWDREAYGYTF. Written as DNA, the CDR3 is TGTGCCAGCAGTTGGGACAGGGAGGCTTATGGCTACACCTTC.

This clone was seen once. The chain combines TRBV6-6 with TRBJ1-6; no definite D call. V dropped 7 bases and J dropped 0 bases, with 25 bases sitting between them. The length of the CDR3 is 20 residues. Germline V gene sequence: CDR1 MNHNY, CDR2 SVGAGI (reference sequence). The CDR3 loop reads CASTYGRQDNPSSYNSPLHF. The CDR3 coding sequence is TGTGCCAGCACCTACGGGCGCCAGGATAACCCGAGCTCCTATAATTCACCCCTCCACTTT.